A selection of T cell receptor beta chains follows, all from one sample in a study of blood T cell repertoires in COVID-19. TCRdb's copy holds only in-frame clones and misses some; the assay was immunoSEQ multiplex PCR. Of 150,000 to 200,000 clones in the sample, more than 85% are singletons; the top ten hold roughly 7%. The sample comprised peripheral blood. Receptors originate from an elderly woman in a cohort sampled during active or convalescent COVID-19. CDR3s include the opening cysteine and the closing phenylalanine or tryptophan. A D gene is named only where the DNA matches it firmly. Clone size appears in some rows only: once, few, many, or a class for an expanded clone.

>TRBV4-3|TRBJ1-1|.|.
CASSQEAGRNTEAFF
TGCGCCAGCAGCCAAGAGGCAGGTAGGAACACTGAAGCTTTCTTT
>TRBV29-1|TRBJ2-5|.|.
CSVERQGGQETQYF
TGCAGCGTTGAACGACAGGGAGGTCAAGAGACCCAGTACTTC
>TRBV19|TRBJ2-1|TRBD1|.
CASSMDRGGSEQFF
TGTGCCAGTAGTATGGACAGGGGAGGGAGTGAGCAGTTCTTC
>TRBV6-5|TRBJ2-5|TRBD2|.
CASSRTSGLRAQYF
TGTGCCAGCAGTCGGACTAGCGGGCTGCGGGCCCAGTACTTC
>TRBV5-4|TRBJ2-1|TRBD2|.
CASSPKERGLANEQFF
TGTGCCAGCAGCCCGAAAGAAAGGGGACTAGCTAATGAGCAGTTCTTC
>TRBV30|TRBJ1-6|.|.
CAWSDGRGSSPLHF
TGTGCCTGGAGTGACGGCAGGGGATCATCACCCCTCCACTTT
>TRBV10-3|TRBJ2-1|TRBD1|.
CAISEFTGGVDEQFF
TGTGCCATCAGTGAGTTCACAGGGGGTGTCGATGAGCAGTTCTTC
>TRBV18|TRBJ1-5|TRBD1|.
CASSPPNGQGNQPQHF
TGTGCCAGCTCACCACCAAATGGACAGGGCAATCAGCCCCAGCATTTT
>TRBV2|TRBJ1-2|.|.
CASNILTDTYGYTF
TGTGCCAGCAACATTCTGACAGATACCTATGGCTACACCTTC
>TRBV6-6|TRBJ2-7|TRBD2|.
CASSFPRGGTNYEQYF
TGTGCCAGCAGTTTCCCCCGGGGGGGGACAAACTACGAGCAGTACTTC
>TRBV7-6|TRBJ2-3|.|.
CASTPSSGSSTDTQYF
TGTGCCAGCACCCCCAGTTCGGGGTCAAGCACAGATACGCAGTATTTT
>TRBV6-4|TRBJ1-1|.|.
CASRRDMNTEAFF
TGTGCCAGCAGGAGGGACATGAACACTGAAGCTTTCTTT
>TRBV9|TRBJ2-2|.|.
CASSVGIGWQGFGELFF
TGTGCCAGCAGCGTAGGTATCGGATGGCAGGGGTTCGGGGAGCTGTTTTTT
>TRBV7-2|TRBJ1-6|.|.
CASSSSGSHSPLHF
TGTGCCAGCAGCTCTTCAGGGTCCCATTCACCCCTCCACTTT
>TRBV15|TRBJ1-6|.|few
CATSATPRYANSPLHF
TGTGCCACCAGCGCCACGCCCCGATATGCGAATTCACCCCTCCACTTT
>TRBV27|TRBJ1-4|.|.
CASRNTGLPNEKLFF
TGTGCCAGCAGAAATACGGGACTCCCAAATGAAAAACTGTTTTTT
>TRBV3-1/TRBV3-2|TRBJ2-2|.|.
CASSQYPRRLVRVGELFF
TGTGCCAGCAGCCAATACCCCAGGAGGCTAGTCCGGGTCGGGGAGCTGTTTTTT
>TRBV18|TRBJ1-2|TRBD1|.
CASSPSGQGYYGYTF
TGTGCCAGCTCACCGTCGGGACAGGGGTACTATGGCTACACCTTC
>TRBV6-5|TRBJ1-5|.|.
CASAYQNSNQPQHF
TGTGCCAGCGCCTACCAAAATAGCAATCAGCCCCAGCATTTT
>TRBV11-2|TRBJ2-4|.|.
CASSGTLGPAKNIQYF
TGTGCCAGCAGCGGCACCTTGGGCCCAGCCAAAAACATTCAGTACTTC
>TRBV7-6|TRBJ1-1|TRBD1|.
CASSSLGQGVTEAFF
TGTGCCAGCAGCTCTCTGGGACAGGGGGTTACTGAAGCTTTCTTT
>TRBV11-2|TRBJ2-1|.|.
CASSPSVSSYNEQFF
TGTGCCAGCAGCCCTAGCGTTAGCTCCTACAATGAGCAGTTCTTC
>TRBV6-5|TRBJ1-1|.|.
CASSYSFLTEAFF
TGTGCCAGCAGTTACTCATTCCTCACTGAAGCTTTCTTT
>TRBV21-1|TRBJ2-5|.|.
CASSKGQRETQYF
TGTGCCAGCAGCAAAGGACAGAGAGAGACCCAGTACTTC
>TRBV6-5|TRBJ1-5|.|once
CASSPQGNNQPQHF
TGTGCCAGCAGTCCGCAGGGTAACAATCAGCCCCAGCATTTT
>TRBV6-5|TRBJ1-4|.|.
CASRNRAGGEKLFF
TGTGCCAGCAGAAACAGGGCGGGGGGCGAAAAACTGTTTTTT
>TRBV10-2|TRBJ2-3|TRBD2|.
CASSDGGRTDTQYF
TGCGCCAGCAGTGACGGCGGGAGGACAGATACGCAGTATTTT
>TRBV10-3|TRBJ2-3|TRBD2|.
CAISGERGSTDTQYF
TGTGCCATCAGTGGAGAGCGGGGGAGCACAGATACGCAGTATTTT
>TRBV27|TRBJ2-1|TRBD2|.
CASTNSGGAYHEQFF
TGTGCCAGCACTAATAGCGGGGGGGCCTACCATGAGCAGTTCTTC
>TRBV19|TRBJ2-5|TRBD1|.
CASSINRGGETQYF
TGTGCCAGTAGTATCAACAGGGGCGGGGAGACCCAGTACTTC
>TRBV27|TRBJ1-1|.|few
CASSPHTGNTEAFF
TGTGCCAGCAGTCCTCATACAGGGAACACTGAAGCTTTCTTT
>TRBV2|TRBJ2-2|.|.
CASSEGGANTGELFF
TGTGCCAGCAGTGAAGGGGGCGCGAACACCGGGGAGCTGTTTTTT
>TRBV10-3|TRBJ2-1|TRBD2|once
CAISESRGLAVVPYNEQFF
TGTGCCATCAGTGAGTCGAGGGGACTAGCGGTGGTCCCCTACAATGAGCAGTTCTTC
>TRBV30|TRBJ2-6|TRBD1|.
CAWTFRGSGANVLTF
TGTGCCTGGACATTCAGGGGGTCTGGGGCCAACGTCCTGACTTTC
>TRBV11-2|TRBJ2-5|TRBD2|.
CASSLLAGGGGETQYF
TGTGCCAGCAGCTTACTAGCGGGGGGCGGTGGGGAGACCCAGTACTTC
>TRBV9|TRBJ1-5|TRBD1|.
CASSAGTGNQPQHF
TGTGCCAGCAGCGCGGGGACAGGCAATCAGCCCCAGCATTTT
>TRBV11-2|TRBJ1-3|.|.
CASSLSRISGNTIYF
TGTGCCAGCAGCTTAAGCAGGATTTCTGGAAACACCATATATTTT
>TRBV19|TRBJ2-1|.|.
CASSLGQNYNEQFF
TGTGCCAGTAGTTTGGGACAAAACTACAATGAGCAGTTCTTC
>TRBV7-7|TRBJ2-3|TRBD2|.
CASSSAGEGTQYF
TGTGCCAGCAGCAGCGCGGGAGAGGGTACGCAGTATTTT
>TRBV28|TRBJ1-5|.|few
CASSSNPTPNNQPQHF
TGTGCCAGCAGTTCAAACCCTACCCCTAACAATCAGCCCCAGCATTTT
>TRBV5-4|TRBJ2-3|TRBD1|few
CASTARQGFTDTQYF
TGTGCCAGCACCGCCCGACAGGGGTTCACAGATACGCAGTATTTT